The table lists the clone carrying this TCR beta chain with many counts. Stable Graves' hyperthyroidism meant no ophthalmopathy progression within 18 months. Exclusion of patients followed from uncontrolled infection, other autoimmune disease, pregnancy or lactation. PBMCs were obtained from over 8.5 ml fresh peripheral blood. What was amplified from RNA transcripts were TCR beta CDR3 regions. The HTBI primer set served for first-round RT-PCR of the TCR CDR3. In TCRdb, the multiplex PCR reads were re-called with MiXCR into one record per CDR3 protein. The sample has hundreds of thousands of distinct CDR3 sequences, about 15% seen once; the top ten hold approximately 7.5%. This sample stems from a study of T cells in Graves' hyperthyroidism and ophthalmopathy. Study-wide context: The authors collected peripheral blood at initial diagnosis, before any treatment.

The sequence was collected from a woman aged 18 to 35 with Graves' hyperthyroidism. The sample was blood.

The CDR3 spells CASGPRTGGAYEQYF. The DNA for the CDR3 is TGTGCTAGTGGTCCCCGGACAGGGGGAGCCTACGAGCAGTACTTC. This chain connects TRBV12-5 to TRBJ2-7; 10 nucleotides align to TRBD1. The ends lost 5 bases at V and 2 bases at J; junction bases unmatched: 6. The germline CDR1 and CDR2 sequences are LGHNT and FRNRAP. This CDR3 is built from 15 residues.